The table lists the clone carrying this T cell receptor (beta chain) with a few counts. Antigen specificity is unknown. TCRdb re-derived calls from the reads in MiXCR, one entry per CDR3 protein. The top ten clones hold about 80% of a sample with 51,000 or so distinct CDR3 sequences, about 19% of them seen once. The data belong to a study of T cell repertoires in cytomegalovirus infection. The overall study: Selection of CMV epitopes for the study included recently identified HLA-C-restricted and well-studied HLA-B-restricted ones. Both a matching HLA type and CMV infection were indicated by public TCR beta signatures.

Germline V CDR1 and CDR2: SGHVS, FNYEAQ. V gave up 1 base and J gave up 10 bases; unmatched junction bases: 6. This CDR3 contains 14 residues. The study's findings and limits: Summed frequency of shared TCR beta families picked out CMV carriers who also had the relevant HLA.

The receptor was isolated from a human donor in good health (CMV status not recorded). Some clones in this sample may be carry-over from other donors' samples. The specimen comprised CD8+ T cells from cultured PBMCs, sampled from culture after CMV antigen stimulation. The V and J genes are TRBV7-6 and TRBJ2-3, with 9 bases lining up with TRBD2. CDR3 amino acids: CASSLGTSVGPQYF. DNA of the CDR3: TGTGCCAGCAGCTTAGGGACTAGCGTGGGGCCGCAGTATTTT. Using reference TRBV7-6 and TRBJ2-3 for the parts outside the CDR3, the full variable domain is GAGVSQSPRYKVTKRGQDVALRCDPISGHVSLYWYRQALGQGPEFLTYFNYEAQQDKSGLPNDRFSAERPEGSISTLTIQRTEQRDSAMYRCASSLGTSVGPQYFGPGTRLTVL.